This passage covers 9 T cell receptor beta chains from one sample sequenced in a study of Ad26.COV2.S vaccination and SARS-CoV-2 variants. Sample treatment: over 15 received Ad26.COV2.S at low or high dose, single or two shots; roughly five received placebo; per-sample allocation not given. Sampling occurred on day 63 after the first vaccine or placebo injection. TCRdb's copy holds only in-frame clones and misses some; the assay was immunoSEQ multiplex PCR. In the table there are more than 350,000 clones, 90% of which are singletons. The material sequenced was peripheral blood, taken in a trial of Ad26.COV2.S vaccine versus placebo. The receptors were sampled from a person between 18 and 59 years old who received the Ad26.COV2.S COVID-19 vaccine or a placebo.

CDR3 residues: CASSQDGRVAGGTGELFF. The DNA of the CDR3 is TGCGCCAGCAGCCAAGATGGAAGGGTAGCGGGAGGAACCGGGGAGCTGTTTTTT. The chain combines TRBV4-3 with TRBJ2-2; 10 nucleotides align to TRBD2. Germline CDR1 and CDR2: LGHNA and YSLEER. Unmatched junction bases numbered 9, after V lost 0 bases and J lost 5 bases. This CDR3 has 18 amino acids.

This chain links TRBV6-6 with TRBJ2-3, with D tentatively TRBD1 (6 bases). The CDR3 has 11 residues. Trimming took off 8 bases at V and 5 bases at J, with 8 bases between the two ends. Germline CDR1 is MNHNY and CDR2 is SVGAGI (reference sequence). The CDR3 sequence: CASRGGDTQYF. The CDR3 DNA sequence: TGTGCCAGCCGAGGGGGAGATACGCAGTATTTT.

The chain couples TRBV6-6 to TRBJ2-3; TRBD1 matches 7 bases. V dropped 6 bases and J dropped 2; count of bases not matched to a gene: 2. Germline CDR1 MNHNY, CDR2 SVGAGI (reference sequence). The CDR3 contains 13 residues. The CDR3 nucleotides read TGTGCCAGCAGACAGGGGAACACAGATACGCAGTATTTT. The encoded protein is CASRQGNTDTQYF.

In nucleotides, the CDR3 is TGTGCCAGCAGTTCGGAATTAGCGGGAGGTCTGTCTTGGACCCAGTACTTC. Translation: CASSSELAGGLSWTQYF. The V and J genes are TRBV28 and TRBJ2-5; 10 positions agree with TRBD2. This CDR3 spans 17 amino acids. V was clipped by 4 bases and J by 7 bases; unmatched bases: 15. CDR1 is MDHEN and CDR2 is SYDVKM in the germline V gene.

This chain connects TRBV11-3 to TRBJ2-1; 11 positions agree with TRBD2. Germline CDR1 SGHNT, CDR2 YENEEA. V shed 4 bases and J 8 bases; nucleotides not matched to a gene: 4. This CDR3 has 14 amino acids. The CDR3 coding sequence is TGTGCCAGCAGCTCTAGCGGGAGGCCTTATGAGCAGTTCTTC. It specifies CASSSSGRPYEQFF.

The genes are TRBV9 and TRBJ2-2; D is ambiguous. Germline assignment: CDR1 SGDLS and CDR2 YYNGEE. This CDR3 has 15 residues. V was pared by 0 bases and J by 0 bases, with 6 bases between. CDR3 residues: CASSVGTANTGELFF. CDR3 DNA: TGTGCCAGCAGCGTAGGGACGGCGAACACCGGGGAGCTGTTTTTT.

This clone was observed a single time. CDR3 in DNA: TGTGCCAGCAGCTTAGAGCGGGGAGCCTACGAGCAGTACTTC. This translates into CASSLERGAYEQYF. The gene calls are TRBV5-5 and TRBJ2-7, with 7 bases aligning to TRBD2. V shed 2 bases, J shed 2 bases, and the junction held 4 bases outside the gene matches. The germline CDR1 and CDR2 sequences are SGHKS and YYEKEE (reference sequence). This CDR3 spans 14 amino acids.

This clone has just a few counts. The chain recombines TRBV20-1 with TRBJ2-1; 8 bases line up with TRBD2. The CDR3 totals 16 residues. Trimming at V came to 3 bases and at J to 0 bases, leaving 7 bases not matched to a gene. Germline CDR1 DFQATT, CDR2 SNEGSKA (reference sequence). The CDR3 DNA sequence: TGCAGTGCTAGTGGTAGCGGGACGGTCTCCTACAATGAGCAGTTCTTC. This codes for CSASGSGTVSYNEQFF.

The chain couples TRBV7-6 to TRBJ2-5; D unresolved. CDR1 SGHVS and CDR2 FNYEAQ come from the germline V gene. Trimming shortened V by 5 bases and J by 1 base, and 2 bases separated the two germline ends. The CDR3 is made up of 11 amino acids. CDR3 residues: CASSIQETQYF. The CDR3 nucleotides read TGTGCCAGCAGCATCCAAGAGACCCAGTACTTC.